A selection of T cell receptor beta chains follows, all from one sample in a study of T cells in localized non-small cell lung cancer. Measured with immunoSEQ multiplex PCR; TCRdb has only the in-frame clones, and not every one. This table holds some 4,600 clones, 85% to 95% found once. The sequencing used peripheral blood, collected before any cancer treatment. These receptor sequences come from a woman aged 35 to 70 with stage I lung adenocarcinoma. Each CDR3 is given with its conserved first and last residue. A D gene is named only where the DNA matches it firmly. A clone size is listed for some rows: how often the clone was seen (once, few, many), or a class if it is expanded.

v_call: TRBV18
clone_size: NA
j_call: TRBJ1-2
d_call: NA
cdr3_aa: CASSPIEAPGYGYTF
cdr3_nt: TGTGCCAGCTCACCAATAGAGGCGCCAGGCTATGGCTACACCTTC

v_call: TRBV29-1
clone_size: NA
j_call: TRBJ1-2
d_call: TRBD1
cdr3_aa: CSVDRTGAEGYTF
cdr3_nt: TGCAGCGTTGATAGGACAGGGGCGGAAGGCTACACCTTC

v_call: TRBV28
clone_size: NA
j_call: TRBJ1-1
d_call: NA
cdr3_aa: CASSLDPIGPRNTEAFF
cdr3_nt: TGTGCCAGCAGTTTAGACCCTATAGGGCCGAGGAACACTGAAGCTTTCTTT

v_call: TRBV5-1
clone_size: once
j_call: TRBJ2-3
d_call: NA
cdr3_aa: CASSQVADTQYF
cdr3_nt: TGCGCCAGCAGCCAAGTGGCGGATACGCAGTATTTT

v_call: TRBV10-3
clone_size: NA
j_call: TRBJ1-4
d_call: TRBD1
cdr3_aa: CASMGQGRNEKLFF
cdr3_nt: TGTGCCAGCATGGGACAGGGCCGAAATGAAAAACTGTTTTTT

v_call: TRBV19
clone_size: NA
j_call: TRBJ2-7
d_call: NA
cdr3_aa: CASAAQIGAYEQYF
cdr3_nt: TGTGCCAGCGCTGCCCAGATAGGCGCCTACGAGCAGTACTTC

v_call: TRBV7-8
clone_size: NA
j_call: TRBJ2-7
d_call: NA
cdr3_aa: CASSPPLHEQYF
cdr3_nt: TGTGCCAGCAGCCCCCCTTTACACGAGCAGTACTTC

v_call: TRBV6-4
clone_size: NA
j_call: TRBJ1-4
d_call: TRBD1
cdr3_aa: CASSDSGTGGGKLFF
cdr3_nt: TGTGCCAGCAGTGACTCCGGGACAGGAGGCGGGAAACTGTTTTTT

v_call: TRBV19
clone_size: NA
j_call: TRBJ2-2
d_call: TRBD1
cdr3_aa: CASSKDRATGELFF
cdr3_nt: TGTGCCAGTAGTAAGGACAGGGCGACCGGGGAGCTGTTTTTT

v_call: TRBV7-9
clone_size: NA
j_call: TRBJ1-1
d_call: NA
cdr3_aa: CASSLGGRRVTEAFF
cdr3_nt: TGTGCCAGCAGCTTGGGGGGCAGGCGGGTGACTGAAGCTTTCTTT

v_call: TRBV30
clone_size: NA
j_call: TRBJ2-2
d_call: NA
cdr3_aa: CAWGGAPNTGELFF
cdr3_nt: TGTGCCTGGGGGGGGGCACCGAACACCGGGGAGCTGTTTTTT

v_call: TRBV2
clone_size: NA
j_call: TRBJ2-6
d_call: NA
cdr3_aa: CASRPSGGSGANVLTF
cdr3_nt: TGTGCCAGCAGGCCATCTGGCGGGTCTGGGGCCAACGTCCTGACTTTC